Below, 19 T cell receptor beta chains from the same sample are listed, as sequenced in a study of CD8 T cells in Susac syndrome. Reverse transcription of about 0.45 to 1 ug RNA used random hexamers. TCRdb reanalysed the immunoSEQ multiplex PCR reads using MiXCR and keeps one entry per CDR3 protein. Of about 140,000 distinct CDR3 sequences in the sample, approximately 95% were seen once. The sample consisted of CD8+ T cells from PBMCs. These receptor sequences come from a human donor with Susac syndrome.

The genes are TRBV4-1 and TRBJ1-2, with D tentatively TRBD1 (5 bases). The CDR3 runs 16 residues. Trimming took off 1 base at V and 2 bases at J, with 14 bases between the two ends. The germline gives CDR1 MGHRA, CDR2 YSYEKL. The CDR3 reads CASSQAVGTFNYGYTF. As DNA, the CDR3 is TGCGCCAGCAGCCAAGCCGTTGGGACCTTCAACTATGGCTACACCTTC.

V gene TRBV29-1 combines with J gene TRBJ2-1; D ambiguous. The CDR3 contains 13 residues. In germline, CDR1 is SQVTM, CDR2 ANQGSEA. The CDR3: CTGTESSYNEQFF. The CDR3 nucleotides read TGCACCGGCACGGAAAGCTCCTACAATGAGCAGTTCTTC.

The rearrangement uses TRBV2 and TRBJ2-7; D is unclear. Germline V CDR1 and CDR2: SNHLY, FYNNEI. CDR3 size: 12 residues. Trimming stripped 10 bases from V and 2 bases from J, with 12 bases between. CDR3 region: CAIHEETYEQYF. The CDR3 region has the DNA TGTGCCATACATGAGGAGACCTACGAGCAGTACTTC.

This clonotype was seen a single time. The chain joins TRBV27 to TRBJ1-1, with D hard to call. Trimming took off 7 bases at V and 4 bases at J, with 16 bases between the two ends. Germline CDR1 MNHEY, CDR2 SMNVEV (reference sequence). The length of the CDR3 is 14 residues. CDR3 sequence: CASNPGSIRTEAFF. As DNA, the CDR3 is TGTGCCAGCAATCCGGGCTCTATTCGCACTGAAGCTTTCTTT.

The CDR3 spells CASSQGLGSNQPQHF. Written as DNA, the CDR3 is TGTGCCAGCAGCCAAGGACTGGGAAGCAATCAGCCCCAGCATTTT. V gene TRBV3-1 combines with J gene TRBJ1-5, with unresolved D. The CDR3 covers 15 residues. V was pared by 1 base and J by 1 base, with 8 bases between. Germline lookup yields CDR1 LGHDT and CDR2 YNNKEL (reference sequence). The entire variable domain, with the rest obtained from reference TRBV3-1 and TRBJ1-5, is as follows: DTAVSQTPKYLVTQMGNDKSIKCEQNLGHDTMYWYKQDSKKFLKIMFSYNNKELIINETVPNRFSPKSPDKAHLNLHINSLELGDSAVYFCASSQGLGSNQPQHFGDGTRLSIL.

The chain has TRBV7-9 and TRBJ2-5; 9 bases map to TRBD2. The J segment lost 7 bases and the V segment lost 3 bases, leaving 9 bases of the junction unmatched. CDR1 is SEHNR and CDR2 is FQNEAQ in the germline V gene (reference sequence). CDR3 length: 15 residues. CDR3 residues: CASSFSREGHTTQYF. The CDR3 coding sequence is TGTGCCAGCAGCTTTTCGCGGGAGGGCCACACGACCCAGTACTTC. Using reference TRBV7-9 and TRBJ2-5 for the parts outside the CDR3, the full variable domain is DTGVSQNPRHKITKRGQNVTFRCDPISEHNRLYWYRQTLGQGPEFLTYFQNEAQLEKSRLLSDRFSAERPKGSFSTLEIQRTEQGDSAMYLCASSFSREGHTTQYFGPGTRLLVL.

For the CDR3, the DNA is TGTGCCAGCAGTCCCCGGGACAGGGGGCACGGCACTGAAGCTTTCTTT. Protein: CASSPRDRGHGTEAFF. The chain combines TRBV2 with TRBJ1-1, with 12 bases lining up with TRBD1. Losses at the gene ends were 5 bases for V and 4 bases for J; bases not matched to a gene: 8. Per the germline V gene, CDR1 is SNHLY and CDR2 is FYNNEI. This CDR3 has 16 amino acids.

The V gene is TRBV12-3 or TRBV12-4, the J gene TRBJ2-6; D remains ambiguous. V lost 8 bases and J 0 bases, leaving 26 bases between the germline ends. The CDR3 runs 20 residues. The CDR3 nucleotides are TGTGCCAGCCAGAATCAGTTCGGCACCCGACTTAGCTCTGGGGCCAACGTCCTGACTTTC. Translating it yields CASQNQFGTRLSSGANVLTF.

This chain joins TRBV29-1 and TRBJ1-1, with 7 bases identical to TRBD1. The CDR3 is made up of 14 amino acids. Losses at the gene ends were 6 bases for V and 1 base for J; bases not matched to a gene: 8. Germline V gives CDR1 SQVTM, CDR2 ANQGSEA. In DNA, the CDR3 is TGCAGCGTCGACACAGGGGATGAGAACACTGAAGCTTTCTTT. This gives the protein CSVDTGDENTEAFF.

The chain uses TRBV12-3 or TRBV12-4 and TRBJ2-1; TRBD2 is a possible D gene (5 bases). The V end lost 4 bases, the J end lost 4 bases, and 11 bases lay between the germline ends. This CDR3 comprises 14 residues. CDR3 coding DNA: TGTGCCAGCAGTTCGACGCGCGGGTACAATGAGCAGTTCTTC. It translates to CASSSTRGYNEQFF.

The rearrangement links TRBV5-6 to TRBJ1-1; TRBD1 might be the D (6 bases). V lost 2 bases to trimming and J lost 4 bases, with 12 bases between them. CDR3 length: 14 residues. In germline, CDR1 is SGHDT, CDR2 YYEEEE. The CDR3 bases are TGTGCCAGCAGCTTTCAGGGGATTGGCACTGAAGCTTTCTTT. This translates into CASSFQGIGTEAFF.

This clonotype was counted only a few times. The chain couples TRBV7-9 to TRBJ2-1, with D maybe TRBD1 (5 bases). Germline values: CDR1 SEHNR, CDR2 FQNEAQ (reference sequence). This CDR3 has 15 residues. Trimming stripped 3 bases from V and 8 bases from J, with 17 bases between. CDR3 coding DNA: TGTGCCAGCAGCTTGCTACAGGTAGCTGACGATGAGCAGTTCTTC. This gives the protein CASSLLQVADDEQFF. The variable domain in full, with the rest retrieved from reference TRBV7-9 and TRBJ2-1, is DTGVSQNPRHKITKRGQNVTFRCDPISEHNRLYWYRQTLGQGPEFLTYFQNEAQLEKSRLLSDRFSAERPKGSFSTLEIQRTEQGDSAMYLCASSLLQVADDEQFFGPGTRLTVL.

This CDR3 is CASSLGTEPYEQYF. As DNA, the CDR3 is TGTGCCAGCAGTTTAGGGACAGAACCCTACGAGCAGTACTTC. The chain has TRBV28 and TRBJ2-7; 7 positions match TRBD1. Germline V gives CDR1 MDHEN, CDR2 SYDVKM. The CDR3 extends over 14 amino acids. V lost 2 bases to trimming and J lost 2 bases; unmatched junction nucleotides: 3. The full variable domain, its missing parts supplied by reference TRBV28 and TRBJ2-7, is DVKVTQSSRYLVKRTGEKVFLECVQDMDHENMFWYRQDPGLGLRLIYFSYDVKMKEKGDIPEGYSVSREKKERFSLILESASTNQTSMYLCASSLGTEPYEQYFGPGTRLTVT.

The chain employs TRBV6-2 or TRBV6-3 and TRBJ1-2; 7 nucleotides match TRBD1. With V trimmed by 6 bases and J by 4 bases, 2 bases remained unmatched. CDR3 size: 12 residues. Germline CDR1 and CDR2: MNHEY and SVGEGT. CDR3 nucleotide sequence: TGTGCCAGCAGGGGACAGCCCTATGGCTACACCTTC. Translation gives CASRGQPYGYTF.

The V call is TRBV27, the J call TRBJ2-7; 8 positions match TRBD1. The length of the CDR3 is 15 residues. The junction had 7 bases not matched to a gene; V was cut back by 2 bases and J by 4 bases. Germline V gene sequence: CDR1 MNHEY, CDR2 SMNVEV (reference sequence). This CDR3 is CASSLGQGAFYEQYF. In nucleotides, the CDR3 is TGTGCCAGCAGTTTAGGGCAGGGGGCTTTTTACGAGCAGTACTTC.

The chain couples TRBV25-1 to TRBJ2-7, with no clear D. Trimming cost V 0 bases and J 2 bases, with 5 bases left between them. CDR1 and CDR2 from the germline V gene are MGHDK and SYGVNS. CDR3 length: 13 residues. CDR3 sequence: CASSEYNPYEQYF. Written as DNA, the CDR3 is TGTGCCAGCAGTGAATATAATCCCTACGAGCAGTACTTC.

The J gene is TRBJ2-1, the V gene TRBV27; 7 positions match TRBD1. This CDR3 is 14 amino acids long. Germline V gene data show CDR1 as MNHEY and CDR2 as SMNVEV (reference sequence). Trimming removed 5 bases from V and 4 bases from J; junction bases left unmatched: 5. CDR3 protein: CASSPGQLYNEQFF. DNA of the CDR3: TGTGCCAGCAGTCCGGGACAGTTATACAATGAGCAGTTCTTC.

The V call is TRBV20-1, the J call TRBJ2-7; 10 bases match TRBD1. CDR1 is DFQATT, CDR2 SNEGSKA, per germline (reference sequence). The junction had 4 bases not matched to a gene; V was cut back by 5 bases and J by 3 bases. The CDR3 has 13 residues. CDR3: CSAEGDRGYEQYF. DNA of the CDR3: TGCAGTGCTGAGGGGGACAGGGGCTACGAGCAGTACTTC.

The chain links TRBV11-2 to TRBJ1-4, with D unresolved. The germline V gene encodes CDR1 SGHAT and CDR2 FQNNGV. Trimming took off 7 bases at V and 5 bases at J, with 11 bases between the two ends. The CDR3 length is 13 residues. CDR3 amino acids: CASKFSGNEKLFF. In nucleotides, the CDR3 is TGTGCCAGCAAGTTCTCCGGAAATGAAAAACTGTTTTTT.